This T cell receptor (beta chain) was sequenced for a study of blood T cell repertoires in COVID-19. As processed by the authors: Estimation of nucleated cell counts relied on the amplification of reference gene primers. Produced via immunoSEQ multiplex PCR; TCRdb's table is partial and in-frame only. V and J calls and clone size follow that table, whereas D and trimming were derived from the DNA. The sample consists of approximately 220,000 clones, approximately 89% of them appearing once. The CDR3 sequence is 16 residues long. V trimming: 5 bases; J trimming: 2 bases; junction bases outside the gene matches: 11. Germline assignment: CDR1 SGHVS and CDR2 FNYEAQ.

The V and J genes are TRBV7-6 and TRBJ1-2, with 7 bases matching TRBD1. The sample comprised PBMCs or T cells enriched from blood (not recorded which). This TCR came from a young woman with acute COVID-19. For the CDR3, the DNA is TGTGCCAGCAGCCCGGCTGAGGACAGGTTGAACTATGGCTACACCTTC. Its translation is CASSPAEDRLNYGYTF.